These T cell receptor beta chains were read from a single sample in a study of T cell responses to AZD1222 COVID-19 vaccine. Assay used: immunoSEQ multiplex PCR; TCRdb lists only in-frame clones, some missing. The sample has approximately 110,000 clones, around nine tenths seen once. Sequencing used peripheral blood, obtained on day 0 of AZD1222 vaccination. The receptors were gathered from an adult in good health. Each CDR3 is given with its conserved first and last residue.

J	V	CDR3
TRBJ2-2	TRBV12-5	CASGRDRVSTGELFF
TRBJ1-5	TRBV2	CASSEARGANQPQHF
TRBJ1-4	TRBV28	CASSLEGQGAANEKLFF
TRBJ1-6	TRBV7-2	CASRLDRGTSPLHF
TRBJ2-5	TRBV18	CASSPSSGKETQYF
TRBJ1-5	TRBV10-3	CAIGGQDSNQPQHF
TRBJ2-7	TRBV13	CASSPRGSSGVFYEQYF
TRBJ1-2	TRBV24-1	CATSDLTQGRGYTF
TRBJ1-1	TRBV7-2	CASSLEQNTEAFF
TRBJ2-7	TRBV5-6	CASSSDGRGEQYF
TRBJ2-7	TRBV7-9	CASSDTGTGFREQYF
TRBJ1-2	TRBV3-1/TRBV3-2	CASSQGRGPYGYTF
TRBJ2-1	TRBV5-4	CASSLGGLTSPYNEQFF
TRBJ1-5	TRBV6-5	CATHPYGGLQPQHF
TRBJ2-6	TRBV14	CASSHPPPNPSGANVLTF
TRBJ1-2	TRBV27	CASSLGGAYGYTF
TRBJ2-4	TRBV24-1	CATSEGSGGIQYF
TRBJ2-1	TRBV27	CASSITGGEQFF
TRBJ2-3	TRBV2	CASSEGLSTDTQYF
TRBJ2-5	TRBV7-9	CASSSLVRGIVGETQYF
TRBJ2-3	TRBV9	CASSPPGGRFTNTQYF
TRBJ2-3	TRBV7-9	CASSLSVATDTQYF
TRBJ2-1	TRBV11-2	CASSLGGQMGEQFF
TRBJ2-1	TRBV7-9	CASSFGFPSYNEQFF